The rows below give T cell receptor beta chains drawn from one sample of a study of cytomegalovirus exposure and HLA in healthy donors. Clones were read by immunoSEQ multiplex PCR, and TCRdb kept only the in-frame ones, dropping some. The sample has about 160,000 clones; 75% to 85% are singletons. The sequencing input was PBMCs. The receptors here all came from a man aged 50 or older in good health and CMV-seropositive. Each CDR3 is given with its conserved first and last residue. The order of the fields is clone size, J gene, V gene, D gene, CDR3 DNA, CDR3 protein. The D gene is left open where the match is weak. Clone sizes are given selectively: once, few, many, or a class where the clone is expanded.

clone size: -; J gene: TRBJ2-7; V gene: TRBV6-5; D gene: TRBD1; CDR3 DNA: TGTGCCAGCAGTCAGGACAGGGGATACGAGCAGTACTTC; CDR3 protein: CASSQDRGYEQYF
clone size: -; J gene: TRBJ2-2; V gene: TRBV5-1; D gene: -; CDR3 DNA: TGCGCCAGCAGCCCGGACACTCTCCTCACCGGGGGGCTGTTTTTT; CDR3 protein: CASSPDTLLTGGLFF
clone size: -; J gene: TRBJ1-1; V gene: TRBV30; D gene: -; CDR3 DNA: TGTGCCTGGGGGCGGGGCATGAACACTGAAGCTTTCTTT; CDR3 protein: CAWGRGMNTEAFF
clone size: -; J gene: TRBJ1-1; V gene: TRBV5-1; D gene: TRBD1; CDR3 DNA: TGCGCCAGCAGCACCCGGACAGGGACGAACACTGAAGCTTTCTTT; CDR3 protein: CASSTRTGTNTEAFF
clone size: -; J gene: TRBJ1-3; V gene: TRBV9; D gene: TRBD1; CDR3 DNA: TGTGCCAGCAGCGTATCAACAGGGGCTGGAAACACCATATATTTT; CDR3 protein: CASSVSTGAGNTIYF
clone size: -; J gene: TRBJ2-7; V gene: TRBV5-4; D gene: -; CDR3 DNA: TGTGCCAGCAGCCTAGGACAGTCCAACTACGAGCAGTACTTC; CDR3 protein: CASSLGQSNYEQYF
clone size: -; J gene: TRBJ1-5; V gene: TRBV2; D gene: -; CDR3 DNA: TGTGCCAGCAGTGAAGAGGGGGGGCAGCCCCAGCATTTT; CDR3 protein: CASSEEGGQPQHF
clone size: -; J gene: TRBJ1-2; V gene: TRBV5-4; D gene: TRBD1; CDR3 DNA: TGTGCCAGCAGCGTCGCGGACAGGGGCCCCCCTAACTATGGCTACACCTTC; CDR3 protein: CASSVADRGPPNYGYTF
clone size: -; J gene: TRBJ2-6; V gene: TRBV6-1; D gene: -; CDR3 DNA: TGTGCCAGCAGTTTACAGGGTATTGGGGCCAACGTCCTGACTTTC; CDR3 protein: CASSLQGIGANVLTF
clone size: -; J gene: TRBJ1-1; V gene: TRBV30; D gene: -; CDR3 DNA: TGTGCCTGGAGTGCAGGGAACACTGAAGCTTTCTTT; CDR3 protein: CAWSAGNTEAFF
clone size: -; J gene: TRBJ2-3; V gene: TRBV6-5; D gene: -; CDR3 DNA: TGTGCCAGCAGTTACTCGCGGCGGGGACGCACAGATACGCAGTATTTT; CDR3 protein: CASSYSRRGRTDTQYF
clone size: -; J gene: TRBJ2-7; V gene: TRBV10-2; D gene: -; CDR3 DNA: TGCGCCAGCAGTGACCTAGTAGGCTACGAGCAGTACTTC; CDR3 protein: CASSDLVGYEQYF
clone size: few; J gene: TRBJ1-3; V gene: TRBV11-2; D gene: TRBD1; CDR3 DNA: TGTGCCAGCAGCTTATGGACAGGCACCTCTGGAAACACCATATATTTT; CDR3 protein: CASSLWTGTSGNTIYF
clone size: -; J gene: TRBJ1-4; V gene: TRBV6-1; D gene: TRBD1; CDR3 DNA: TGTGCCAGCAGTACCCGACAGGGAACTAATGAAAAACTGTTTTTT; CDR3 protein: CASSTRQGTNEKLFF
clone size: -; J gene: TRBJ1-1; V gene: TRBV27; D gene: -; CDR3 DNA: TGTGCCAGCAGTTTTACCGCGGTACCTATGAACACTGAAGCTTTCTTT; CDR3 protein: CASSFTAVPMNTEAFF
clone size: -; J gene: TRBJ2-5; V gene: TRBV2; D gene: TRBD1; CDR3 DNA: TGTGCCAGCAGCTCGACAGGGCGCGGAGAGACCCAGTACTTC; CDR3 protein: CASSSTGRGETQYF
clone size: -; J gene: TRBJ1-2; V gene: TRBV28; D gene: -; CDR3 DNA: TGTGCCAGCAGTTTAAGGGGGTATGGCTACACCTTC; CDR3 protein: CASSLRGYGYTF
clone size: -; J gene: TRBJ2-3; V gene: TRBV4-1; D gene: TRBD2; CDR3 DNA: TGCGCCAGCAGCCAAGATGGGGCGGGAGTGGTTTCAGATACGCAGTATTTT; CDR3 protein: CASSQDGAGVVSDTQYF
clone size: -; J gene: TRBJ2-3; V gene: TRBV15; D gene: TRBD2; CDR3 DNA: TGTGCCACCAGCAGAGATAGAGCTCGAGCGGGAAGACTGGCAGATACGCAGTATTTT; CDR3 protein: CATSRDRARAGRLADTQYF
clone size: -; J gene: TRBJ1-1; V gene: TRBV2; D gene: -; CDR3 DNA: TGTGCCAGCAGCGGCGGACTCCGGGCTGAAGCTTTCTTT; CDR3 protein: CASSGGLRAEAFF
clone size: -; J gene: TRBJ2-3; V gene: TRBV10-2; D gene: -; CDR3 DNA: TGCGCCAGCAGTGTCGCCCTCGGGATCAGCACAGATACGCAGTATTTT; CDR3 protein: CASSVALGISTDTQYF
clone size: -; J gene: TRBJ1-1; V gene: TRBV7-6; D gene: -; CDR3 DNA: TGTGCCAGCAGCTTAGGACAGGCCCCGAGGGGCACTGAAGCTTTCTTT; CDR3 protein: CASSLGQAPRGTEAFF
clone size: -; J gene: TRBJ2-2; V gene: TRBV20-1; D gene: -; CDR3 DNA: TGCAGTGCCCAGCGTACCGGGGAGCTGTTTTTT; CDR3 protein: CSAQRTGELFF
clone size: -; J gene: TRBJ2-6; V gene: TRBV6-1; D gene: -; CDR3 DNA: TGTGCCAGCAGTGAGGGGGGAGTAAGCTCTGGGGCCAACGTCCTGACTTTC; CDR3 protein: CASSEGGVSSGANVLTF
clone size: -; J gene: TRBJ2-2; V gene: TRBV2; D gene: TRBD1; CDR3 DNA: TGTGCCAGCAGCCTTAACGGACAGGGGGCCTTAGGCGGGGAGCCGTTTTTT; CDR3 protein: CASSLNGQGALGGEPFF
clone size: -; J gene: TRBJ1-5; V gene: TRBV15; D gene: -; CDR3 DNA: TGTGCCACCAGCCCGCGCCCAGGGGTCCGGGTCAATCAGCCCCAGCATTTT; CDR3 protein: CATSPRPGVRVNQPQHF
clone size: -; J gene: TRBJ2-3; V gene: TRBV7-7; D gene: TRBD2; CDR3 DNA: TGTGCCAGCAGCCGCGGGGGGAGCACAGATACGCAGTATTTT; CDR3 protein: CASSRGGSTDTQYF
clone size: few; J gene: TRBJ1-4; V gene: TRBV29-1; D gene: TRBD1; CDR3 DNA: TGCAGCGTTTATACCGGGACAGGGAATGAAAAACTGTTTTTT; CDR3 protein: CSVYTGTGNEKLFF
clone size: few; J gene: TRBJ2-2; V gene: TRBV19; D gene: -; CDR3 DNA: TGTGCCAGTACCGTGCGACAGAGTGTCACCGGGGAGCTGTTTTTT; CDR3 protein: CASTVRQSVTGELFF
clone size: -; J gene: TRBJ2-7; V gene: TRBV5-1; D gene: -; CDR3 DNA: TGCGCCAGCAGCTTGGGCGGCAGTTCCTACGAGCAGTACTTC; CDR3 protein: CASSLGGSSYEQYF
clone size: -; J gene: TRBJ2-1; V gene: TRBV4-2; D gene: TRBD2; CDR3 DNA: TGTGCCAGCAGCCGGCGGACGCGGGAGGGTGGGATCTACAATGAGCAGTTCTTC; CDR3 protein: CASSRRTREGGIYNEQFF
clone size: -; J gene: TRBJ1-3; V gene: TRBV10-3; D gene: -; CDR3 DNA: TGTGCCATCAGTGACCCGTCGGGAAACACCATATATTTT; CDR3 protein: CAISDPSGNTIYF
clone size: -; J gene: TRBJ1-2; V gene: TRBV25-1; D gene: -; CDR3 DNA: TGTGCCAGCAGTGACCAGGGCAGTAACTATGGCTACACCTTC; CDR3 protein: CASSDQGSNYGYTF
clone size: -; J gene: TRBJ2-1; V gene: TRBV18; D gene: -; CDR3 DNA: TGTGCCAGCTCACCCAATAGATTAGACAGCAATGAGCAGTTCTTC; CDR3 protein: CASSPNRLDSNEQFF
clone size: -; J gene: TRBJ1-1; V gene: TRBV27; D gene: -; CDR3 DNA: TGTGCCAGCAGTCCCCGCCGGGGGGCCGGGAACACTGAAGCTTTCTTT; CDR3 protein: CASSPRRGAGNTEAFF
clone size: -; J gene: TRBJ1-1; V gene: TRBV19; D gene: TRBD1; CDR3 DNA: TGTGCCAGTACTCTCCGAACCGGGACAGGGACAGAAGCTTTCTTT; CDR3 protein: CASTLRTGTGTEAFF
clone size: -; J gene: TRBJ2-6; V gene: TRBV19; D gene: TRBD2; CDR3 DNA: TGTGCCAGTAGGCGAGCGGGAGAGAGGACTGGGGCCAACGTCCTGACTTTC; CDR3 protein: CASRRAGERTGANVLTF
clone size: -; J gene: TRBJ2-3; V gene: TRBV30; D gene: TRBD1; CDR3 DNA: TGTGGGAGCCAACAGGGGATTAGCACAGATACGCAGTATTTT; CDR3 protein: CGSQQGISTDTQYF
clone size: -; J gene: TRBJ1-3; V gene: TRBV11-2; D gene: -; CDR3 DNA: TGTGCCAGCAGCTCGTATTTCGGGGGTACTGGAAACACCATATATTTT; CDR3 protein: CASSSYFGGTGNTIYF
clone size: -; J gene: TRBJ2-7; V gene: TRBV29-1; D gene: TRBD1; CDR3 DNA: TGCAGCGTACGGGACAGTGACTACGAGCAGTACTTC; CDR3 protein: CSVRDSDYEQYF
clone size: -; J gene: TRBJ1-3; V gene: TRBV5-4; D gene: TRBD1; CDR3 DNA: TGTGCCAGCAGCGTTACAGGGGCCGGAGACACCATATATTTT; CDR3 protein: CASSVTGAGDTIYF